Only a few counts were recorded for the clone carrying this TCR beta chain. Its target is not known. This specimen belongs to a study of regulatory T cells in long-lasting Graves disease. Study at large: Over-5-year antithyroid drug use with positive TSH receptor antibodies defined persistent Graves' disease in the study.

The CDR3 has 15 residues. Germline CDR1 is LNHNV and CDR2 is YYDKDF (reference sequence). Trimming stripped 3 bases from V and 3 bases from J, with 14 bases between. Study findings and constraints: It was in persistent disease that TRBV28, TRBJ1-2 and TRBJ2-5 were favored. Tissue studied was limited to peripheral blood, excluding thyroid tissue.

The sample's time point: persistent/refractory GD, antithyroid drugs over 5 years with positive TRAb. Scientists built the TCR library using RNA that was extracted from PBMCs. Patients met American Thyroid Association criteria for Graves' disease. With iRepertoire HTBI primers and Arm-PCR of CDR3 regions, TCR beta libraries were built. TCRdb analysed the multiplex PCR reads with MiXCR anew, one entry per CDR3 protein. This table holds around 450,000 distinct CDR3 sequences, around a fifth found once. Sequences were derived from peripheral blood mononuclear cells (PBMCs), sampled when the disease was refractory, from a patient treated with antithyroid drugs. V usage is TRBV15 and J usage is TRBJ1-1, with D maybe TRBD1 (5 bases). This receptor was taken from a female donor with Graves disease. CDR3 nucleotides: TGTGCCACCAGCAGTCCAGGGCCTCGGTACACTGAAGCTTTCTTT. It encodes CATSSPGPRYTEAFF. Using reference TRBV15 and TRBJ1-1 for the parts outside the CDR3, the full variable domain is DAMVIQNPRYQVTQFGKPVTLSCSQTLNHNVMYWYQQKSSQAPKLLFHYYDKDFNNEADTPDNFQSRRPNTSFCFLDIRSPGLGDTAMYLCATSSPGPRYTEAFFGQGTRLTVV.